Listed below are T cell receptor beta chains from one sample, sequenced in a study of OX40 agonist ivuxolimab in advanced cancers. This table comes from immunoSEQ multiplex PCR, and its TCRdb copy is limited to in-frame clones, with some not included. The sample records nearly 50,000 clones, around 90% being singletons. The sequenced sample was CD4+ or CD8+ T cells sorted from blood, obtained in a trial of the OX40 agonist ivuxolimab. The receptors come from an adult with an advanced solid tumor such as melanoma, head and neck, liver or kidney cancer. CDR3s include the opening cysteine and the closing phenylalanine or tryptophan. Fields, in order: CDR3 protein, CDR3 DNA, J gene, clone size, V gene, D gene. A D gene is named only where the DNA matches it firmly. Clone size is given for some rows only: seen once, a few or many times, or a class if the clone is expanded.

CASSAGGLTDTQYF,TGTGCCAGCAGTGCGGGGGGGCTCACAGATACGCAGTATTTT,TRBJ2-3,.,TRBV7-9,TRBD2
CASSSPGTGPETQYF,TGTGCCAGCAGCTCCCCAGGGACAGGTCCCGAGACCCAGTACTTC,TRBJ2-5,.,TRBV5-6,TRBD1
CASSPGRANTGELFF,TGTGCCAGCAGCCCCGGGAGGGCAAACACCGGGGAGCTGTTTTTT,TRBJ2-2,few,TRBV6-6,TRBD2
CASSVSGGSLNEQFF,TGTGCCAGCAGCGTTAGCGGGGGGTCCCTCAATGAGCAGTTCTTC,TRBJ2-1,.,TRBV9,TRBD2
CASSFSHNEQFF,TGTGCCAGCAGTTTCAGTCACAATGAGCAGTTCTTC,TRBJ2-1,.,TRBV27,.
CATSGSGTGGTEAFF,TGTGCCACCAGCGGCTCCGGGACGGGAGGAACTGAAGCTTTCTTT,TRBJ1-1,.,TRBV15,.
CSVAGTGNHEQYF,TGCAGCGTTGCCGGGACAGGGAACCACGAGCAGTACTTC,TRBJ2-7,.,TRBV29-1,TRBD1
CASSLPVLGYTF,TGTGCCAGCAGCTTGCCTGTGTTGGGCTACACCTTC,TRBJ1-2,.,TRBV7-3,.
CASSLPDDGRETQYF,TGTGCCAGCAGCCTTCCGGACGACGGCCGAGAGACCCAGTACTTC,TRBJ2-5,.,TRBV7-9,.
CASSLELRAQYF,TGTGCCAGCAGTTTAGAATTGAGGGCCCAGTACTTC,TRBJ2-5,.,TRBV6-6,.
CSVELAGGLTDTQYF,TGCAGCGTTGAACTAGCGGGGGGCCTCACAGATACGCAGTATTTT,TRBJ2-3,.,TRBV29-1,TRBD2
CASSEEAGSSDIQYF,TGTGCCAGCAGTGAAGAGGCGGGTAGTTCAGACATTCAGTACTTC,TRBJ2-4,.,TRBV2,.
CASSLGGTAYEQYF,TGTGCCAGCAGCTTAGGTGGGACGGCCTACGAGCAGTACTTC,TRBJ2-7,.,TRBV13,.
CASSVDGDFAYNEQFF,TGTGCCAGCAGCGTAGACGGGGATTTCGCCTACAATGAGCAGTTCTTC,TRBJ2-1,.,TRBV9,.
CASSTRQYQETQYF,TGTGCCAGCAGTACTAGACAGTACCAAGAGACCCAGTACTTC,TRBJ2-5,.,TRBV7-9,.
CATSGGPGETQYF,TGTGCCACCAGCGGGGGGCCGGGAGAGACCCAGTACTTC,TRBJ2-5,.,TRBV2,TRBD2